One sample yielded the 4 T cell receptor beta chains listed below, sequenced in a study of spatial heterogeneity in lung cancer. The time point denotes: sample taken at primary tumor resection. Unsorted whole RNA of tumor, nontumor lung or frozen PBMC was sequenced. TCRdb redid the calling of the 5' RACE reads with MiXCR, one entry per CDR3 protein. Of 45,000 to 65,000 distinct CDR3 sequences in the sample, roughly 7% were seen once. This specimen was PBMCs, taken at surgery. The receptor source for this set is a female donor with early-stage non-small cell lung cancer.

This clonotype was found many times. This sequence joins TRBV29-1 and TRBJ2-5; D may be TRBD1 (5 bases). The CDR3 is 13 residues long. The ends were cut back, 1 base at V and 3 bases at J, with 9 bases in the middle. Germline V gene lookup returns CDR1 SQVTM and CDR2 ANQGSEA. CDR3: CSVEGTLEETQYF. CDR3 DNA sequence: TGCAGCGTTGAAGGGACATTGGAAGAGACCCAGTACTTC.

This clonotype has a count of ten or more. V usage is TRBV19 and J usage is TRBJ2-3, with TRBD2 identical over 9 bases. Germline-derived CDR1 and CDR2 are LNHDA and SQIVND (reference sequence). The length of the CDR3 is 14 residues. Germline trimming cut 6 bases from V and 1 base from J; bases unmatched to any gene: 2. CDR3 in DNA: TGTGCCAGTAGCCGACTAGCGGGCACAGATACGCAGTATTTT. This sequence encodes CASSRLAGTDTQYF.

The gene calls are TRBV9 and TRBJ2-5; D possibly corresponds to TRBD1 (6 bases). Germline V gene data show CDR1 as SGDLS and CDR2 as YYNGEE. V lost 4 bases and J lost 5, with 21 bases in between. This CDR3 has 16 residues. CDR3 DNA sequence: TGTGCCAGCAGCCCCTCTGGGACATCCCGCGGGGAGACCCAGTACTTC. Protein product: CASSPSGTSRGETQYF.

This clonotype was seen a handful of times. This chain connects TRBV2 to TRBJ2-3; D gene ambiguous. V was cut by 7 bases and J by 3 bases, with 17 bases left in between. Germline V lookup: CDR1 SNHLY, CDR2 FYNNEI. The CDR3 covers 15 residues. CDR3 nucleotides: TGTGCCAGCAAGGTCGTGGGTATCGAAACAGATACGCAGTATTTT. Its protein is CASKVVGIETDTQYF.